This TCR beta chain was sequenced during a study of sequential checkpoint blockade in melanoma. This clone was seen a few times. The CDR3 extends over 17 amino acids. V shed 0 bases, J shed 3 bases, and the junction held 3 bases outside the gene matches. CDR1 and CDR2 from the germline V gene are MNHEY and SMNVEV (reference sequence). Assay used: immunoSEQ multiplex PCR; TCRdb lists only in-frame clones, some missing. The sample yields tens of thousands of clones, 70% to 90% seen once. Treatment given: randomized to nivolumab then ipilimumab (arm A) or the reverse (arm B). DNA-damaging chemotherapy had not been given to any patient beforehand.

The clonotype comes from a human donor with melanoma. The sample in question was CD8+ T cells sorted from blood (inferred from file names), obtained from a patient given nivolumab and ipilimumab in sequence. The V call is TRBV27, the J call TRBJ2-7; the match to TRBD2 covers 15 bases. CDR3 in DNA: TGTGCCAGCAGTTTATCTGGACTAGCGGGAGGGTACTACGAGCAGTACTTC. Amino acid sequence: CASSLSGLAGGYYEQYF.